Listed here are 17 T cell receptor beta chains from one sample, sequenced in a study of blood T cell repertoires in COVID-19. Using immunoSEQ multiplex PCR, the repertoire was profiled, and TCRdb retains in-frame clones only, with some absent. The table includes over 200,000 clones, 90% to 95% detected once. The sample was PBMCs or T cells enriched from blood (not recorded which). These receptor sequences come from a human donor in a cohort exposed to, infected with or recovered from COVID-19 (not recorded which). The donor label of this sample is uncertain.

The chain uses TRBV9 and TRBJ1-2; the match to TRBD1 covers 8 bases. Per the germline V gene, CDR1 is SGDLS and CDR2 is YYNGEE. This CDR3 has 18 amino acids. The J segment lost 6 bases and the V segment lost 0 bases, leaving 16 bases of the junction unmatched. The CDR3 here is CASSVGLGTDRGGHGYTF. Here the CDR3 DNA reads TGTGCCAGCAGCGTAGGGCTCGGGACCGACAGGGGAGGGCATGGCTACACCTTC.

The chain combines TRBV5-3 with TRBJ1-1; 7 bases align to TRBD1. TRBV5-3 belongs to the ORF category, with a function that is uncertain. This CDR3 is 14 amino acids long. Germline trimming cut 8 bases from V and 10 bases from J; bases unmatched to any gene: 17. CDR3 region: CARASIGQVDGAFF. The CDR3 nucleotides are TGTGCCAGGGCGTCGATAGGACAGGTTGATGGAGCTTTCTTT.

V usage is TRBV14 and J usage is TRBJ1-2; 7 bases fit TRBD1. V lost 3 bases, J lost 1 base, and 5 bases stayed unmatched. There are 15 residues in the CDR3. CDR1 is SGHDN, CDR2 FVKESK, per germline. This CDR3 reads CASSQRTGINYGYTF. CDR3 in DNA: TGTGCCAGCAGCCAGCGGACAGGAATTAACTATGGCTACACCTTC. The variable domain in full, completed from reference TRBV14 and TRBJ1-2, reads EAGVTQFPSHSVIEKGQTVTLRCDPISGHDNLYWYRRVMGKEIKFLLHFVKESKQDESGMPNNRFLAERTGGTYSTLKVQPAELEDSGVYFCASSQRTGINYGYTFGSGTRLTVV.

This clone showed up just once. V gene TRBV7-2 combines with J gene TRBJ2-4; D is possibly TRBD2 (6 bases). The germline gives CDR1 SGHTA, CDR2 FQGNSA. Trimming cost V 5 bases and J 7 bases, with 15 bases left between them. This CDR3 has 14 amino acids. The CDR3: CASSPTRGSNIQYF. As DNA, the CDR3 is TGTGCCAGCAGCCCAACCCGGGGGTCCAACATTCAGTACTTC.

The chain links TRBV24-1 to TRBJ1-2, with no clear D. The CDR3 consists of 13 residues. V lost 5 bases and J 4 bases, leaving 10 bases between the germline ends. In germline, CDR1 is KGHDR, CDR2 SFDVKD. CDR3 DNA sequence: TGTGCCACCAGTGCCGGAGGATCCTATGGCTACACCTTC. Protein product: CATSAGGSYGYTF.

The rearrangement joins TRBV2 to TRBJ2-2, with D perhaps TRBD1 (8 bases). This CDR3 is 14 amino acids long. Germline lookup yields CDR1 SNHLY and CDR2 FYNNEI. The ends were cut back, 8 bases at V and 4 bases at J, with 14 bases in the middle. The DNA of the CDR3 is TGTGCCAGCCTACAGGGGGAGGGCACCGGGGAGCTGTTTTTT. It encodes CASLQGEGTGELFF. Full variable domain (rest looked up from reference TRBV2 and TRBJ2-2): EPEVTQTPSHQVTQMGQEVILRCVPISNHLYFYWYRQILGQKVEFLVSFYNNEISEKSEIFDDQFSVERPDGSNFTLKIRSTKLEDSAMYFCASLQGEGTGELFFGEGSRLTVL.

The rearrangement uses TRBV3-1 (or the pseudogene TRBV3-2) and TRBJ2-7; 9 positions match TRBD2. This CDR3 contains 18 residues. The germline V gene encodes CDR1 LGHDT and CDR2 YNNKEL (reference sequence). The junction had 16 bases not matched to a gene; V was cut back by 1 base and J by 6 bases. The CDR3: CASSQVGRRRGGPLEQYF. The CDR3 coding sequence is TGTGCCAGCAGCCAAGTAGGAAGGCGGCGGGGGGGCCCCCTCGAGCAGTACTTC.

The CDR3 bases are TGTGCCTGGTTAAGAAGGAGACAGGGGAGATCCTACGAGCAGTACTTC. Translation gives CAWLRRRQGRSYEQYF. This chain joins TRBV30 and TRBJ2-7; 8 nucleotides align to TRBD1. The germline V gene encodes CDR1 GTSNPN and CDR2 SVGIG (reference sequence). With 5 bases clipped from V and 1 base from J, the junction kept 13 bases outside the gene matches. The CDR3 has 16 residues.

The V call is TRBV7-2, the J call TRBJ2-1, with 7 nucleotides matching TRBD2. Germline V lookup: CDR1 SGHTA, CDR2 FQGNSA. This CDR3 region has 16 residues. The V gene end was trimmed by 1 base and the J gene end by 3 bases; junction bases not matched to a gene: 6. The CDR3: CASSLVPGGIYNEQFF. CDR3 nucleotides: TGTGCCAGCAGCTTAGTACCCGGGGGGATCTACAATGAGCAGTTCTTC.

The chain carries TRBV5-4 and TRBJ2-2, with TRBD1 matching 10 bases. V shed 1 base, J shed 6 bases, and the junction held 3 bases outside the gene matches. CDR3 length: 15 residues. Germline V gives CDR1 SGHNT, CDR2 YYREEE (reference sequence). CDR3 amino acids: CASSLWGQGPGELFF. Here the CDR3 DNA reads TGTGCCAGCAGCTTGTGGGGACAGGGGCCCGGGGAGCTGTTTTTT.

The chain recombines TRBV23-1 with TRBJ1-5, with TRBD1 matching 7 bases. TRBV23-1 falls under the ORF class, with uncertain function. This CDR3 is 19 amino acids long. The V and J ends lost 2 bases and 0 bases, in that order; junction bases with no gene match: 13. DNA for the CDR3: TGCGCCAGCAGTCAAATCAGGGGGACCACAGGTTATAGCAATCAGCCCCAGCATTTT. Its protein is CASSQIRGTTGYSNQPQHF.

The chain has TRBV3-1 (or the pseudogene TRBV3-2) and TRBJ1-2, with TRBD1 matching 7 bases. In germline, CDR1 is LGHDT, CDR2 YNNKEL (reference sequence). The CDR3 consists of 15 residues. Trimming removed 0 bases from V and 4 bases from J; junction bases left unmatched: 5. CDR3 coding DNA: TGTGCCAGCAGCCAAGATTGGGACAGTTTCTATGGCTACACCTTC. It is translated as CASSQDWDSFYGYTF.

The DNA for the CDR3 is TGTGCCAGCAGCCCCATCACTTCGACAGGGTACTATGGCTACACCTTC. Protein sequence: CASSPITSTGYYGYTF. The chain is built from TRBV7-2 and TRBJ1-2; 7 bases fit TRBD1. The CDR3 spans 16 residues. With 5 bases clipped from V and 3 bases from J, the junction kept 12 bases outside the gene matches. Germline values: CDR1 SGHTA, CDR2 FQGNSA. Drawing the rest from reference TRBV7-2 and TRBJ1-2, the complete variable domain is GAGVSQSPSNKVTEKGKDVELRCDPISGHTALYWYRQSLGQGLEFLIYFQGNSAPDKSGLPSDRFSAERTGGSVSTLTIQRTQQEDSAVYLCASSPITSTGYYGYTFGSGTRLTVV.

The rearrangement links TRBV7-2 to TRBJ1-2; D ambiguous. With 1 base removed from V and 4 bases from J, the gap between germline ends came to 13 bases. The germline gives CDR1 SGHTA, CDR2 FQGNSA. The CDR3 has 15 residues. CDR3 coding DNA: TGTGCCAGCAGCTTAGACTTTCAGGTATCCTATGGCTACACCTTC. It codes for CASSLDFQVSYGYTF. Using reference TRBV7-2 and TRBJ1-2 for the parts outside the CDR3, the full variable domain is GAGVSQSPSNKVTEKGKDVELRCDPISGHTALYWYRQSLGQGLEFLIYFQGNSAPDKSGLPSDRFSAERTGGSVSTLTIQRTQQEDSAVYLCASSLDFQVSYGYTFGSGTRLTVV.

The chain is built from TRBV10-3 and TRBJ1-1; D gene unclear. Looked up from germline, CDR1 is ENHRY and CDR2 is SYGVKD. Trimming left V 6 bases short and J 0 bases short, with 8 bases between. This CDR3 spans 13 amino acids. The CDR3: CAIRAEVNTEAFF. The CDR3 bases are TGTGCCATCAGGGCTGAGGTGAACACTGAAGCTTTCTTT.

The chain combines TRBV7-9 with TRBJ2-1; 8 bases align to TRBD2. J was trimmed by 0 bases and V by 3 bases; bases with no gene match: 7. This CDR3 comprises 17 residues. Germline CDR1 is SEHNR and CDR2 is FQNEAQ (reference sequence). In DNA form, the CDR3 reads TGTGCCAGCAGCTTTGGCGGGGGGTTCAGCTCCTACAATGAGCAGTTCTTC. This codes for CASSFGGGFSSYNEQFF.

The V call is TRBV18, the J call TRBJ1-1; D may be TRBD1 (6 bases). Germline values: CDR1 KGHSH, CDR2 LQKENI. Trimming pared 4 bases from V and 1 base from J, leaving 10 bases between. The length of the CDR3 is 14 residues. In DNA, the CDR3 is TGTGCCAGCTCACGCGGGGGCCAGAACACTGAAGCTTTCTTT. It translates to CASSRGGQNTEAFF.